The 31 T cell receptor beta chains given below trace back to one sample, sequenced in a study of vaccination effects on CD4 cells after COVID-19. Profiled with immunoSEQ multiplex PCR; TCRdb holds only in-frame clones, not every one. The repertoire holds 20,000 to 25,000 clones, with around 75% as singletons. No antigens are known for them. Viral peptide pools were used in the ViraFEST assay to expand antigen-specific CD4+ T cells, and sequencing came afterward. With more than 9 days of culture completed, CD4+ T cells were isolated. PCR showed that the person got SARS-CoV-2 infection at some point between March and December 2020. This sample comprised CD4+ T cells from PBMCs cultured with a peptide pool, obtained before COVID-19 vaccination. These TCRs come from a human donor who had a prior SARS-CoV-2 infection.

The chain joins TRBV5-4 to TRBJ2-3; no clear D gene. Germline assignment: CDR1 SGHNT and CDR2 YYREEE (reference sequence). The CDR3 is made up of 14 amino acids. Trimming removed 0 bases from V and 2 bases from J, with 7 bases in between. The CDR3 protein is CASSLEPNTDTQYF. The DNA of the CDR3 is TGTGCCAGCAGCTTGGAACCAAACACAGATACGCAGTATTTT.

The chain couples TRBV4-1 to TRBJ2-1; D tentatively fits TRBD1 or TRBD2 (6 bases each). CDR1 and CDR2 (germline): MGHRA, YSYEKL. CDR3 length: 16 amino acids. The germline V and J ends were trimmed by 0 bases and 3 bases, with 12 bases remaining between them. The CDR3 reads CASSQDPGADYNEQFF. The CDR3 bases are TGCGCCAGCAGCCAAGATCCGGGGGCGGACTACAATGAGCAGTTCTTC.

The chain carries TRBV5-1 and TRBJ1-1; D is possibly TRBD1 (5 bases). This CDR3 contains 14 residues. Germline loops: CDR1 SGHRS, CDR2 YFSETQ. Deletions cut 4 bases from V and 4 bases from J, with 14 bases between. As DNA, the CDR3 is TGCGCCAGCAGCCTGGGGGAATTGGGCACTGAAGCTTTCTTT. Its translation: CASSLGELGTEAFF.

CDR3 region: CASTKAGDTEAFF. The CDR3 region has the DNA TGTGCCAGCACCAAGGCGGGGGACACTGAAGCTTTCTTT. This chain connects TRBV6-6 to TRBJ1-1; tentative D call: TRBD1 (5 bases). The V gene's germline CDR1 is MNHNY and CDR2 SVGAGI (reference sequence). Trimming removed 7 bases from V and 3 bases from J, with 12 bases in between. The CDR3 has 13 residues.

The chain uses TRBV6-1 and TRBJ2-2, with D perhaps matching TRBD1 or TRBD2 (5 bases each). CDR1 is MNHNS, CDR2 SASEGT, per germline. The CDR3 has 18 amino acids. Trimming shortened V by 3 bases and J by 3 bases, and 20 bases separated the two germline ends. CDR3 residues: CASSDPIRDGPYTGELFF. Here the CDR3 DNA reads TGTGCCAGCAGTGACCCCATCCGGGACGGGCCATACACCGGGGAGCTGTTTTTT.

The chain has TRBV10-3 and TRBJ2-3, with D unresolved. Germline CDR1 ENHRY, CDR2 SYGVKD. Between the trimmed V and J ends, which lost 4 bases and 4 bases, there was a span of 3 bases. The CDR3 covers 11 residues. CDR3 DNA sequence: TGTGCCATCAGTGGGGCAGATACGCAGTATTTT. Translating it yields CAISGADTQYF.

This chain connects TRBV2 to TRBJ1-5, with D perhaps matching TRBD1 (5 bases). Between the trimmed V and J ends, which lost 5 bases and 4 bases, there was a span of 12 bases. The germline V gene encodes CDR1 SNHLY and CDR2 FYNNEI. The CDR3 has 14 residues. The CDR3 coding sequence is TGTGCCAGCAGTCAAGAGAGGGGAAATCAGCCCCAGCATTTT. Translating it yields CASSQERGNQPQHF. Looking up the rest from reference TRBV2 and TRBJ1-5 gives the full variable domain: EPEVTQTPSHQVTQMGQEVILRCVPISNHLYFYWYRQILGQKVEFLVSFYNNEISEKSEIFDDQFSVERPDGSNFTLKIRSTKLEDSAMYFCASSQERGNQPQHFGDGTRLSIL.

The chain combines TRBV2 with TRBJ2-4; TRBD1 aligns across 7 bases. Germline V gene lookup returns CDR1 SNHLY and CDR2 FYNNEI. This CDR3 contains 17 residues. J was trimmed by 7 bases and V by 6 bases; bases with no gene match: 18. The CDR3 nucleotides are TGTGCCAGCAGCGAACAGGGGACCCCTAGCAAGGGGAACATTCAGTACTTC. Translating it yields CASSEQGTPSKGNIQYF. The entire variable domain, with the rest obtained from reference TRBV2 and TRBJ2-4, is as follows: EPEVTQTPSHQVTQMGQEVILRCVPISNHLYFYWYRQILGQKVEFLVSFYNNEISEKSEIFDDQFSVERPDGSNFTLKIRSTKLEDSAMYFCASSEQGTPSKGNIQYFGAGTRLSVL.

The chain uses TRBV6-2 or TRBV6-3 and TRBJ2-7; D is unresolved. Deletions cut 4 bases from V and 0 bases from J, with 7 bases between. Per germline, CDR1 MNHEY and CDR2 SVGEGT. This CDR3 has 13 amino acids. CDR3 sequence reads: CASSFTFSYEQYF. The DNA for the CDR3 is TGTGCCAGCAGTTTTACCTTCTCCTACGAGCAGTACTTC.

This chain connects TRBV2 to TRBJ2-7, with 9 bases that match TRBD1. This CDR3 region has 12 residues. Germline lookup yields CDR1 SNHLY and CDR2 FYNNEI. The V gene end was trimmed by 10 bases and the J gene end by 5 bases; junction bases not matched to a gene: 6. DNA for the CDR3: TGTGCCAACTGGGACAGGGCAAACGAGCAGTACTTC. It codes for CANWDRANEQYF. Looking up the rest from reference TRBV2 and TRBJ2-7 gives the full variable domain: EPEVTQTPSHQVTQMGQEVILRCVPISNHLYFYWYRQILGQKVEFLVSFYNNEISEKSEIFDDQFSVERPDGSNFTLKIRSTKLEDSAMYFCANWDRANEQYFGPGTRLTVT.

Turning to this clone: Other nucleotide sequences from this sample produce the same CDR3. V and J are TRBV7-2 and TRBJ1-4; no clear D gene. The germline V and J ends were trimmed by 1 base and 8 bases, with 8 bases remaining between them. Germline V CDR1 and CDR2: SGHTA, FQGNSA. This CDR3 has 13 amino acids. The CDR3 DNA reads as TGTGCCAGCAGCTTAGTGTGGGGAGAAAAACTGTTTTTT. Amino acids: CASSLVWGEKLFF.

The V gene is TRBV4-3, the J gene TRBJ2-7, with 11 bases matching TRBD2. The length of the CDR3 is 15 residues. V lost 1 base to trimming and J lost 3 bases; unmatched junction nucleotides: 2. Germline V gene lookup returns CDR1 LGHNA and CDR2 YSLEER. The CDR3 reads CASSQVAGGHYEQYF. CDR3 bases: TGCGCCAGCAGCCAAGTAGCGGGAGGGCACTACGAGCAGTACTTC.

Only a few counts were recorded for this clone. The chain recombines TRBV5-4 with TRBJ2-2, with TRBD1 identical over 10 bases. The CDR3 sequence is 16 residues long. Germline V gives CDR1 SGHNT, CDR2 YYREEE (reference sequence). V dropped 4 bases and J dropped 3; count of bases not matched to a gene: 6. CDR3 loop: CASSARQGADTGELFF. The CDR3 DNA follows: TGTGCCAGCAGCGCTAGACAGGGGGCTGACACCGGGGAGCTGTTTTTT.

The rearrangement uses TRBV20-1 and TRBJ2-3; the D gene is possibly TRBD2 (5 bases). V lost 3 bases to trimming and J lost 4 bases, with 8 bases between them. The CDR3 is 12 residues long. CDR1 is DFQATT, CDR2 SNEGSKA, per germline (reference sequence). CDR3: CSASPGSDTQYF. For the CDR3, the DNA is TGCAGTGCTAGTCCGGGGTCAGATACGCAGTATTTT.

The chain employs TRBV18 and TRBJ2-3; possibly TRBD1 for D (5 bases). V lost 6 bases, J lost 1 base, and 14 bases lay in between. CDR3 length: 15 residues. From germline, CDR1 is KGHSH and CDR2 LQKENI. CDR3 protein: CASSLRQTGTDTQYF. The CDR3 DNA follows: TGTGCCAGCTCCCTTCGACAGACCGGCACAGATACGCAGTATTTT.

The chain links TRBV7-9 to TRBJ2-1; D tentatively fits TRBD1 or TRBD2 (5 bases each). Germline CDR1 and CDR2: SEHNR and FQNEAQ (reference sequence). This CDR3 spans 16 amino acids. V lost 3 bases, J lost 8 bases, and 20 bases lay in between. CDR3 DNA sequence: TGTGCCAGCAGCTTGGGGGTATTGGCCTTTTCGGATGAGCAGTTCTTC. This translates into CASSLGVLAFSDEQFF.

The gene calls are TRBV5-4 and TRBJ2-5; D ambiguous. V was pared by 0 bases and J by 2 bases, with 5 bases between. CDR1 is SGHNT, CDR2 YYREEE, per germline (reference sequence). This CDR3 is 13 amino acids long. The CDR3 sequence is CASSLDRQETQYF. The CDR3 DNA follows: TGTGCCAGCAGCTTGGACAGACAAGAGACCCAGTACTTC.

This clone was observed a handful of times. The chain uses TRBV7-9 and TRBJ1-1, with no clear D. This CDR3 comprises 14 residues. With 0 bases removed from V and 3 bases from J, the gap between germline ends came to 8 bases. Germline V gene lookup returns CDR1 SEHNR and CDR2 FQNEAQ (reference sequence). The DNA for the CDR3 is TGTGCCAGCAGCTTAGCCCGCCGAGACACTGAAGCTTTCTTT. Its translation: CASSLARRDTEAFF.

This chain links TRBV2 with TRBJ2-2, with TRBD2 matching 10 bases. The CDR3 has 16 amino acids. The germline V gene encodes CDR1 SNHLY and CDR2 FYNNEI. V was clipped by 6 bases and J by 6 bases; unmatched bases: 10. CDR3 loop: CASRTSGTSVPGELFF. CDR3 DNA: TGTGCCAGCAGGACTTCTGGGACTAGCGTTCCCGGGGAGCTGTTTTTT.

The chain is built from TRBV4-3 and TRBJ1-5; possibly TRBD1 for D (5 bases). Trimming took 1 base from V and 7 from J, leaving 11 bases between them. CDR3 length: 14 residues. Germline V gene sequence: CDR1 LGHNA, CDR2 YSLEER. The CDR3 bases are TGCGCCAGCAGCCAAGCATGGGGCGGGCAGCCCCAGCATTTT. Translated: CASSQAWGGQPQHF.

This rearrangement joins TRBV9 to TRBJ1-3; TRBD1 is a possible D gene (5 bases). Trimming pared 2 bases from V and 2 bases from J, leaving 11 bases between. The length of the CDR3 is 15 residues. Germline CDR1 and CDR2: SGDLS and YYNGEE. The CDR3 DNA reads TGTGCCAGCAGCGTGGTAGGGGTAACTGGAAACACCATATATTTT. It is translated as CASSVVGVTGNTIYF.

CDR3 bases: TGTGCCACAGGGGGCTTGAGAACTACGCAGTATTTT. Translation gives CATGGLRTTQYF. The chain links TRBV15 to TRBJ2-3, with TRBD1 identical over 7 bases. Germline loops: CDR1 LNHNV, CDR2 YYDKDF (reference sequence). The CDR3 loop spans 12 amino acids. V dropped 9 bases and J dropped 8; count of bases not matched to a gene: 8.

This rearrangement joins TRBV19 to TRBJ2-3, with unresolved D. Germline CDR1 reads LNHDA; CDR2 reads SQIVND (reference sequence). The CDR3 extends over 12 amino acids. The V gene lost 7 bases and the J gene lost 5 bases, with 10 bases spanning the gap. In DNA, the CDR3 is TGTGCCAGTACCCAGATCAGAGATACGCAGTATTTT. Translating gives CASTQIRDTQYF.

The chain is built from TRBV9 and TRBJ2-3; D is unresolved. Germline V gives CDR1 SGDLS, CDR2 YYNGEE. V lost 0 bases, J lost 4 bases, and 6 bases lay in between. This CDR3 has 13 residues. The CDR3 loop is CASSVAPADTQYF. CDR3 bases: TGTGCCAGCAGCGTAGCTCCCGCAGATACGCAGTATTTT.

Remarks on this clone: Other DNA sequences in this specimen translate into the identical CDR3. This chain joins TRBV12-3 or TRBV12-4 and TRBJ1-3; D call uncertain. V lost 5 bases to trimming and J lost 0 bases, with 2 bases between them. The CDR3 is 12 residues long. This CDR3 is CASSNSGNTIYF. The CDR3 nucleotides read TGTGCCAGCAGTAACTCTGGAAACACCATATATTTT.

This clone has just one count. The V and J genes are TRBV19 and TRBJ2-3, with 10 bases matching TRBD2. CDR3 length: 16 amino acids. V lost 3 bases and J lost 4; bases outside the gene matches: 7. CDR1 is LNHDA and CDR2 is SQIVND in the germline V gene (reference sequence). The CDR3: CASSITLAGMADTQYF. The CDR3 DNA reads as TGTGCCAGTAGTATCACACTAGCGGGAATGGCAGATACGCAGTATTTT.

The gene calls are TRBV6-2 or TRBV6-3 and TRBJ2-3; TRBD2 matches at 13 bases. The germline gives CDR1 MNHEY, CDR2 SVGEGT. The CDR3 is 15 amino acids. Trimming removed 6 bases from V and 10 bases from J; junction bases left unmatched: 10. In DNA, the CDR3 is TGTGCCAGCAGCCCAGTTGGACTAGCGGGAGTTCCGCAGTATTTT. This translates into CASSPVGLAGVPQYF.

The gene calls are TRBV7-9 and TRBJ1-1; D gene unclear. The germline CDR1 and CDR2 sequences are SEHNR and FQNEAQ (reference sequence). The CDR3 extends over 11 amino acids. The V end was cut by 5 bases, the J end by 10 bases, with 11 bases between. The CDR3 sequence is CASSEQMAAFF. Written as DNA, the CDR3 is TGTGCCAGCAGCGAACAAATGGCAGCTTTCTTT. Variable domain in full (rest from reference TRBV7-9 and TRBJ1-1): DTGVSQNPRHKITKRGQNVTFRCDPISEHNRLYWYRQTLGQGPEFLTYFQNEAQLEKSRLLSDRFSAERPKGSFSTLEIQRTEQGDSAMYLCASSEQMAAFFGQGTRLTVV.

The V and J genes are TRBV18 and TRBJ2-5; 11 bases agree with TRBD1. Germline CDR1 and CDR2: KGHSH and LQKENI. The CDR3 contains 17 residues. V was clipped by 2 bases and J by 5 bases; unmatched bases: 10. CDR3: CASSPSTGTGGYETQYF. CDR3 nucleotides: TGTGCCAGCTCACCAAGCACCGGGACAGGGGGATATGAGACCCAGTACTTC.

The J gene is TRBJ2-1, the V gene TRBV5-1, with D maybe TRBD1 (7 bases). Trimming took 5 bases from V and 4 from J, leaving 16 bases between them. The CDR3 has 15 residues. Germline V gene data show CDR1 as SGHRS and CDR2 as YFSETQ. CDR3 amino acids: CASRIRTGGYNEQFF. DNA for the CDR3: TGCGCCAGCAGGATCCGGACAGGAGGGTACAATGAGCAGTTCTTC. Combining the CDR3 with reference TRBV5-1 and TRBJ2-1 gives the whole variable domain KAGVTQTPRYLIKTRGQQVTLSCSPISGHRSVSWYQQTPGQGLQFLFEYFSETQRNKGNFPGRFSGRQFSNSRSEMNVSTLELGDSALYLCASRIRTGGYNEQFFGPGTRLTVL.

The rearrangement links TRBV5-1 to TRBJ1-1; 7 positions agree with TRBD1. V lost 3 bases to trimming and J lost 3 bases; unmatched junction nucleotides: 8. Germline V gives CDR1 SGHRS, CDR2 YFSETQ. The CDR3 sequence is 15 residues long. DNA for the CDR3: TGCGCCAGCAGCTGGGGGACAGCTATGGACACTGAAGCTTTCTTT. The encoded protein is CASSWGTAMDTEAFF. Full variable domain (outside the CDR3, taken from reference TRBV5-1 and TRBJ1-1): KAGVTQTPRYLIKTRGQQVTLSCSPISGHRSVSWYQQTPGQGLQFLFEYFSETQRNKGNFPGRFSGRQFSNSRSEMNVSTLELGDSALYLCASSWGTAMDTEAFFGQGTRLTVV.